This T cell receptor (beta chain) was profiled in a study of Ad26.COV2.S vaccination and SARS-CoV-2 variants (dated by TCRdb to the early 2020s). Context from the whole study: Vaccine-arm donors came from COV1001, a multicentre, randomized, double-blind, placebo-controlled phase I-IIa trial of Ad26.COV2.S in healthy adults. Throughout the experiments and outcome assessment, investigators stayed blinded to trial group allocation. A total of 32 samples were included in the TCR-sequenced set, comprising roughly 19 Ad26.COV2.S vaccine recipients, 5 placebo recipients and 8 SARS-CoV-2 convalescent individuals. Ad26.COV2.S was administered intramuscularly at a dose of 5x10^10 or 1x10^11 viral particles, either as one shot or as two shots given 56 days apart. The specificity and breadth of SARS-CoV-2-reactive T cell receptors after Ad26.COV2.S vaccination were assessed by TCRbeta repertoire sequencing. Trial participants were randomized into five groups of five: low-dose or high-dose Ad26.COV2.S given once or twice, or placebo on both occasions.

The immunoSEQ Assay was used to sequence TCRbeta CDR3 regions. After extraction, genomic DNA underwent amplification by bias-controlled multiplex PCR, followed by high-throughput sequencing. Regarding the original processing steps: To quantify the absolute abundance of every unique TCRbeta CDR3 region, sequences were collapsed and filtered. T cell fraction was estimated by normalizing TCRbeta template counts to usable DNA, which was measured by amplifying reference genes present in all nucleated cells. Repertoire TCRs were annotated as SARS-CoV-2-specific by exact matching of V gene, CDR3 amino acid sequence and J gene to a known reactive TCR set. The reference SARS-CoV-2 TCR set was derived from MIRA and filtered for enrichment in COVID-19-positive ImmuneCODE repertoires, a step that removed public or cross-reactive TCRs. Drawing on the MIRA antigens, annotated TCRs were analysed further at the level of specific ORF or position within ORF. Breadth was defined as the number of annotated unique rearrangements divided by the total number of unique productive rearrangements, and depth was defined as the summed frequency of the annotated unique rearrangements. Two-sided Wilcoxon rank-sum tests were applied when comparing TCR breadth between groups. Here the immuneACCESS table is served through TCRdb, limited to in-frame sequences with V and J called. Missing clones are a known gap in these copies; in checked studies unresolved V genes cover under half, and the rest lacks a known reason. The V and J calls and clone size come from that table; D and trimming were worked out from the DNA. The table for this sample lists 300,000 to 350,000 clones; 75% to 90% of them were counted only once. The ten top clones hold 4.5% to 5.5% of the sample.

Paper-wide results and their limitations: The study was not powered for comparison of responses between vaccine doses or regimens. Comparable non-spike TCR breadth was observed between vaccine and placebo recipients, consistent with only spike being contained in the vaccine. Compared with placebo recipients, Ad26.COV2.S recipients showed higher spike-specific TCR breadth (P = 0.0014). According to the authors, total T cell responses may have been underestimated by the TCR breadth and depth analyses. Substantial breadth of spike-specific CD8+ and CD4+ T cell responses was reported after vaccination.

Details on this clone: Its specific antigen is unknown. Per-base quality was not reported, and no clone a single base away is much larger than it.

The label giving this sample's treatment or condition can be read as: around 19 received Ad26.COV2.S at low or high dose, single or two shots; 5 received placebo; per-sample allocation not given. Repertoires of vaccine and placebo recipients were sequenced from samples taken on day 63 after the first injection. Between 29 July and 7 August 2020, Cohort 1b enrolled approximately 26 adults aged 18-55 years at one site in Boston, USA. Ad26.COV2.S consisted of a replication-incompetent adenovirus type 26 vector by which a prefusion-stabilized SARS-CoV-2 spike protein from the original Wuhan strain was expressed. Trimming takes 8 bases from V and 3 bases from J, and the germline ends sit 14 bases apart. Spanning cysteine to phenylalanine, the CDR3 consists of 13 amino acids. CDR3 DNA is the only sequence kept; it has 39 bases, read in frame from the first base. CDR1 and CDR2 (WSHSY, SAAADI) derive from the germline V gene.

The sample in question was peripheral blood, obtained in a trial of Ad26.COV2.S vaccine versus placebo. This receptor chain uses TRBV10-2 and TRBJ2-7; the D assignment is uncertain and may be TRBD1 or TRBD2, with 5 bases supporting each. The clonotype originates from a person between 18 and 65 years old who received the Ad26.COV2.S COVID-19 vaccine or a placebo. The DNA sequence is given as TGCGCCAGCGTTGAGGGGTTACACTACGAGCAGTACTTC. It codes for CASVEGLHYEQYF.